This note documents a single T cell receptor (beta chain) sequence. These data come from a study of blood T cell repertoires in COVID-19. About the study: COVID-19 samples from acute and convalescent phases originated in the United States, Italy and Spain. T cells, B-cell-depleted T cells, or PBMCs supplied cDNA or gDNA.

CDR1 and CDR2 from the germline V gene are MNHEY and SVGAGI. The CDR3 covers 14 residues. V lost 5 bases and J lost 8; bases outside the gene matches: 6. In the source study's methods: Reference gene primer amplification in the assay estimated nucleated cell counts. Here immunoSEQ multiplex PCR was the method, and the copy in TCRdb shows in-frame clones only, minus some. Clone size and the V and J calls come from that table; the DNA yielded D and trimming. Of about 240,000 clones in the sample, roughly 80% were seen once. Sequencing was performed on peripheral blood. The V gene is TRBV6-5, the J gene TRBJ2-1; 10 bases line up with TRBD2. The receptor was isolated from a woman older than 75 with acute or convalescent COVID-19. CDR3 bases: TGTGCCAGCAGTAATCTAGCGGGAGTCGATGAGCAGTTCTTC. Translating gives CASSNLAGVDEQFF.